Reported below is one TCR beta chain. This sample is part of a study of blood T cell repertoires in COVID-19. Study at large: Italy, Spain and the United States were the sources of the convalescent and acute COVID-19 samples.

In the original analysis: Counts of nucleated cells, estimated from reference gene primer amplification, were obtained. Profiled with immunoSEQ multiplex PCR; TCRdb holds only in-frame clones, not every one. D and trimming come from the DNA, and the V and J calls and clone size come from that table. The profile covers about 21,000 clones, with approximately 90% appearing a single time and approximately 20% taken by the ten largest. The J segment lost 0 bases and the V segment lost 0 bases, leaving 11 bases of the junction unmatched. The CDR3 runs to 20 residues. The V gene's germline CDR1 is MGHRA and CDR2 YSYEKL.

The sequenced sample consisted of peripheral blood. This chain joins TRBV4-1 and TRBJ2-2; 9 bases line up with TRBD2. The sequence was collected from a man between 65 and 85 years old with active COVID-19. CDR3 sequence: CASSQEKGLAGETNTGELFF. The CDR3 bases are TGCGCCAGCAGCCAAGAAAAGGGGTTAGCGGGGGAAACGAACACCGGGGAGCTGTTTTTT.